This T cell receptor beta chain was retrieved from a study of cytotoxic CD8 clonotypes in ibrutinib-treated CLL. Researchers set a sequencing depth target of 1 in 200,000 to 1 in 1 million T cells. TCRdb keeps only in-frame clones here, not all; method: immunoSEQ multiplex PCR. The table shows 35,000 to 45,000 clones, with about 70% occurring only once. The V end lost 0 bases, the J end lost 4 bases, and 15 bases lay between the germline ends. This CDR3 is built from 16 residues. Per germline, CDR1 LNHNV and CDR2 YYDKDF (reference sequence). The sample holds a few counts of this clone. This receptor was identified in a human donor with chronic lymphocytic leukemia. The sequencing used PBMCs, collected after 12 months of ibrutinib treatment. The chain recombines TRBV15 with TRBJ1-2, with no clear D. The DNA for the CDR3 is TGTGCCACCAGCAGAGATTCCCTCGTGAGTAGCTATGGCTACACCTTC. It codes for CATSRDSLVSSYGYTF.